This T cell receptor beta chain was recovered during a study of glioma-infiltrating T cells. The iRepertoire nested amplicon-rescue multiplex PCR amplified TCR alpha and beta CDR3s from RNA. A single record per CDR3 protein comes from TCRdb applying MiXCR to the multiplex PCR reads. In the table there are about 89,000 distinct CDR3 sequences, 23% of which are singletons. This clonotype was observed a handful of times. What was sequenced was glioma tissue, nonneoplastic brain tissue, or PBMCs (not recorded which). The source of this sequence is a human donor with low-grade glioma or glioblastoma, undergoing nonglioma brain surgery, or in good health (not recorded which).

DNA for the CDR3: TGTGCCAGCAGTCAAGATTCGAGCACCGGGGAGCTGTTTTTT. The encoded protein is CASSQDSSTGELFF. J is TRBJ2-2 and V is TRBV7-2; D gene uncertain. The CDR3 covers 14 residues. Trimming shortened V by 6 bases and J by 4 bases, and 12 bases separated the two germline ends. Germline V gene sequence: CDR1 SGHTA, CDR2 FQGNSA.